This paragraph covers one TCR beta chain sequence. The data stem from a study of blood T cell repertoires in COVID-19. As for the study in general: T cells, B-cell-depleted T cells, or PBMCs supplied cDNA or gDNA.

Germline V gene lookup returns CDR1 LNHNV and CDR2 YYDKDF (reference sequence). V lost 5 bases and J lost 5, with 16 bases in between. The CDR3 is made up of 15 amino acids. The table came from immunoSEQ multiplex PCR; TCRdb's copy has only in-frame clones and leaves some out. The table has some 220,000 clones, just under 85% seen once. The rearrangement links TRBV15 to TRBJ1-5, with a weak D call TRBD1 (5 bases). Sequencing used PBMCs or T cells enriched from blood (not recorded which). The source of this sequence is a woman between 40 and 55 years old with acute COVID-19. This CDR3 reads CATSLGQGRDQPQHF. The CDR3 region has the DNA TGTGCCACCAGCTTGGGGCAGGGCAGGGATCAGCCCCAGCATTTT. The entire variable domain, with the rest obtained from reference TRBV15 and TRBJ1-5, is as follows: DAMVIQNPRYQVTQFGKPVTLSCSQTLNHNVMYWYQQKSSQAPKLLFHYYDKDFNNEADTPDNFQSRRPNTSFCFLDIRSPGLGDTAMYLCATSLGQGRDQPQHFGDGTRLSIL.